The rows below give T cell receptor beta chains drawn from one sample of a study of shared clonotypes between healthy human individuals. This table comes from immunoSEQ multiplex PCR, and its TCRdb copy is limited to in-frame clones, with some not included. The table shows about 1.5 million clones, with roughly 96% occurring only once. Material for sequencing was naive CD4+ T cells sorted from blood. These receptors all stem from a man aged 25-45 years in good health. CDR3s include the opening cysteine and the closing phenylalanine or tryptophan. A D gene is named only where the DNA matches it firmly. Clone size is given for some rows only: seen once, a few or many times, or a class if the clone is expanded.

clone size | J gene | CDR3 length | D gene | V gene | CDR3 protein | CDR3 DNA
- | TRBJ2-1 | 16 | TRBD1 | TRBV7-9 | CASSISGWGTDNEQFF | TGTGCCAGCAGCATATCCGGGTGGGGGACAGACAATGAGCAGTTCTTC
- | TRBJ2-1 | 18 | TRBD2 | TRBV9 | CASSGAGGGDGTYNEQFF | TGTGCCAGCAGCGGCGCCGGCGGGGGGGACGGAACCTACAATGAGCAGTTCTTC
- | TRBJ2-5 | 17 | - | TRBV7-2 | CASSPGVLHPKEETQYF | TGTGCCAGCAGTCCCGGGGTATTGCACCCCAAGGAGGAGACCCAGTACTTC
- | TRBJ2-1 | 16 | TRBD2 | TRBV5-1 | CASSPLAGGSYNEQFF | TGCGCCAGCAGCCCCTTAGCGGGAGGCTCCTACAATGAGCAGTTCTTC
- | TRBJ2-1 | 18 | TRBD2 | TRBV7-6 | CASSLERLAGGIYNEQFF | TGTGCCAGCAGCTTAGAACGACTAGCGGGAGGTATCTACAATGAGCAGTTCTTC
- | TRBJ2-5 | 15 | TRBD1 | TRBV5-1 | CASSSTGTGEETQYF | TGCGCCAGCAGCTCTACTGGGACAGGGGAAGAGACCCAGTACTTC
- | TRBJ2-7 | 14 | TRBD2 | TRBV7-9 | CASNMSGRAYEQYF | TGTGCCAGCAACATGAGCGGGAGAGCCTACGAGCAGTACTTC
- | TRBJ2-6 | 15 | - | TRBV7-2 | CASSLDFSGANVLTF | TGTGCCAGCAGCTTAGATTTCTCTGGGGCCAACGTCCTGACTTTC
- | TRBJ1-1 | 14 | TRBD1 | TRBV2 | CASNTGGAGTEAFF | TGTGCCAGCAACACAGGGGGCGCGGGCACTGAAGCTTTCTTT
- | TRBJ2-7 | 14 | TRBD1 | TRBV29-1 | CSAGQRPGDYEQYF | TGCAGCGCGGGACAGCGCCCCGGCGACTACGAGCAGTACTTC
- | TRBJ2-3 | 17 | - | TRBV21-1 | CASSLCSARGVTDTQYF | TGTGCCAGCAGCCTTTGTAGTGCCAGGGGGGTCACAGATACGCAGTATTTT
- | TRBJ2-3 | 13 | - | TRBV27 | CASIDRPTDTQYF | TGTGCCAGCATTGACCGACCCACAGATACGCAGTATTTT
- | TRBJ1-4 | 15 | - | TRBV28 | CASSSAGWGNEKLFF | TGTGCCAGCAGTTCCGCCGGGTGGGGAAATGAAAAACTGTTTTTT
- | TRBJ2-7 | 15 | TRBD1 | TRBV6-1 | CATMTPWTGLYEQYF | TGTGCCACTATGACCCCGTGGACAGGATTGTACGAGCAGTACTTC
- | TRBJ1-5 | 14 | - | TRBV5-6 | CASSHGRRNQPQHF | TGTGCCAGCAGCCACGGACGGCGCAATCAGCCCCAGCATTTT
- | TRBJ1-1 | 13 | - | TRBV30 | CAWSSNEGAEAFF | TGTGCCTGGAGCTCTAACGAGGGCGCTGAAGCTTTCTTT
- | TRBJ2-7 | 14 | TRBD1 | TRBV7-9 | CASSLTGATYEQYF | TGTGCCAGCAGCCTGACAGGGGCAACCTACGAGCAGTACTTC
once | TRBJ2-3 | 14 | - | TRBV27 | CASSSAGRRSTQYF | TGTGCCAGCAGTTCCGCTGGGAGGCGCAGTACGCAGTATTTT
- | TRBJ1-2 | 15 | TRBD1 | TRBV7-2 | CASSFTGQGNYGYTF | TGTGCCAGCAGCTTCACGGGACAGGGTAACTATGGCTACACCTTC
- | TRBJ2-1 | 16 | TRBD2 | TRBV7-8 | CASSALGTSGKFEQFF | TGTGCCAGCAGCGCACTAGGGACTAGCGGGAAGTTTGAGCAGTTCTTC
- | TRBJ2-1 | 18 | TRBD1 | TRBV18 | CASSPGTAALATYNEQFF | TGTGCCAGCTCACCAGGGACAGCAGCCTTAGCTACCTACAATGAGCAGTTCTTC
- | TRBJ2-7 | 12 | - | TRBV28 | CASSEVSYEQYF | TGTGCCAGCAGCGAAGTCTCCTACGAGCAGTACTTC
- | TRBJ2-7 | 15 | TRBD2 | TRBV9 | CASSVLGTSWGEQYF | TGTGCCAGCAGCGTACTCGGGACTAGCTGGGGGGAGCAGTACTTC
once | TRBJ2-1 | 15 | TRBD2 | TRBV6-1 | CASSDRLAPLNEQFF | TGTGCCAGCAGTGACAGACTAGCACCTTTGAATGAGCAGTTCTTC
- | TRBJ2-3 | 14 | - | TRBV27 | CASSPHPRADTQYF | TGTGCCAGCAGTCCCCATCCCCGGGCCGATACGCAGTATTTT
- | TRBJ1-2 | 12 | - | TRBV5-4 | CASSQDRFAYTF | TGCGCCAGCAGCCAAGACAGATTCGCCTACACCTTC
- | TRBJ2-7 | 17 | TRBD2 | TRBV25-1 | CASSELAWTSGVYEQYF | TGTGCCAGCAGTGAATTGGCATGGACTAGCGGGGTCTACGAGCAGTACTTC
- | TRBJ2-7 | 15 | TRBD2 | TRBV29-1 | CSVEYGTSGTREQYF | TGCAGCGTTGAATACGGGACTAGCGGGACCCGCGAGCAGTACTTC
- | TRBJ1-1 | 15 | - | TRBV28 | CASSPTEGGSLRAFF | TGTGCCAGCAGTCCCACGGAGGGGGGGTCCTTACGAGCTTTCTTT